This entry lists 3 T cell receptor beta chains sequenced from one sample in a study of CD8 T cells in ankylosing spondylitis. MiXCR, applied by TCRdb to the 5' RACE reads, yields one record per CDR3 protein. The sample lists some 140,000 distinct CDR3 sequences; more than 7% were seen once. Sequenced input: synovial fluid, either unsorted or a sorted T cell fraction (not recorded which). The receptors stem from a male donor with ankylosing spondylitis.

This clonotype was detected only a few times. DNA for the CDR3: TGTGCCAGCAGTTACTCGGCCTTAAATTCACCCCTCCACTTT. It codes for CASSYSALNSPLHF. This rearrangement joins TRBV6-5 to TRBJ1-6, with D unresolved. The V and J ends lost 0 bases and 7 bases respectively, with 7 bases between them. Looked up from germline, CDR1 is MNHEY and CDR2 is SVGAGI. The CDR3 is made up of 14 amino acids.

The chain is built from TRBV20-1 and TRBJ1-1, with D unresolved. V lost 5 bases, J lost 1 base, and 11 bases lay in between. Germline loops: CDR1 DFQATT, CDR2 SNEGSKA (reference sequence). The CDR3 contains 13 residues. CDR3 nucleotides: TGCAGTGCTCCCTTCCCGGGGAACACTGAAGCTTTCTTT. Translation gives CSAPFPGNTEAFF.

In its sample, this clonotype was seen many times. This sequence joins TRBV29-1 and TRBJ2-1; D is uncertain. Trimming removed 1 base at V and 1 base at J, with 8 bases between. Germline-derived CDR1 and CDR2 are SQVTM and ANQGSEA. The CDR3 is 14 residues long. The CDR3 is CSVEAGFSYNEQFF. The CDR3 DNA is TGCAGCGTTGAAGCAGGTTTTTCCTACAATGAGCAGTTCTTC.